This T cell receptor (beta chain) was recorded in a study of cytomegalovirus exposure and HLA in healthy donors. The length of the CDR3 is 14 residues. Germline V gives CDR1 SGHRS, CDR2 YFSETQ. V lost 1 base and J lost 7, with 14 bases in between. The PCR was carried out with 60 Vbeta primers and 13 Jbeta primers. Original data processing: An analysis that came later counted tens of millions of unique TCR beta chains, roughly 11 million shared. Method: immunoSEQ multiplex PCR; TCRdb's copy keeps in-frame clones and lacks some. Clone size and the V and J calls come from that table; the DNA yielded D and trimming. The profile shows 80,000 to 100,000 clones, roughly 76% of them singletons.

The sequence derives from a female donor in good health and CMV-seronegative. The V gene is TRBV5-1, the J gene TRBJ1-2; D is uncertain. The sequencing input was PBMCs. The chain's CDR3 is CASSLTEIAGGYTF. Written as DNA, the CDR3 is TGCGCCAGCAGCTTGACAGAAATCGCGGGTGGCTACACCTTC.